This T cell receptor beta chain is drawn from a study of blood T cell repertoires in COVID-19 (dated by TCRdb to about 2020). About the study as a whole: Samples from collaborators originated in the United States, Italy and Spain and spanned both the acute and convalescent phases of COVID-19. The prospective study material was composed of cDNA or gDNA derived from T cells, B-cell-depleted T cells, or PBMCs. The samples were drawn from two sources: the first 160 participants of the ongoing ImmuneRACE study, and fewer than 1,500 subjects contributed by 6 global collaborators. Where available, HLA class I and class II types were taken from metadata supplied by the sample provider and were not determined by assay-based typing. The repertoires were released in a freely available public database meant as a resource for research on the immune response to SARS-CoV-2. Nearly every sample came with metadata listing a de-identified subject ID, COVID-19 status, age in years and sex. Deeply sampled blood TCRbeta repertoires from subjects exposed to, actively infected with, or recovered from COVID-19 were included in the dataset. On the study overall, not on this receptor specifically: The amount of clinical and demographic metadata varied by source and participant and was provided uncurated.

Concerning this clone: Its binding antigen is unknown. The input lacks base qualities; no much larger clone sits a single base away.

Enrolling through a virtual design, the prospective study's participants ranged in age from roughly 18 to 90 years and lived across 20 to 30 United States geographic areas. Cohort assignment in the prospective study relied on participant-reported clinical history from a screening survey and a study questionnaire. ImmuneRACE Cohort 3 recovered participants were defined by two consecutive negative NP/OP PCR tests, healthcare professional clearance, or symptom resolution. In the prospective study, mobile phlebotomists collected whole blood, serum and a nasopharyngeal or oropharyngeal swab from each participant. Participants in the prospective study had the option to provide additional blood draws and questionnaires over a 2-month period. Before DNA extraction, prospective study blood samples were shipped either frozen or at room temperature. The CDR3 spans 14 residues, from the cysteine through the phenylalanine. Only the CDR3 DNA stays, 42 bases, in frame from base 1. Ends trimmed: V by 3 bases, J by 8 bases; bases unmatched to a gene: 4. The germline V gene gives CDR1 as SGHNT and CDR2 as YENEEA.

TCRbeta CDR3 regions were amplified from genomic DNA by means of the immunoSEQ Assay, a bias-controlled multiplex PCR. For the original study's pipeline: The number of nucleated cells in each sample was estimated from the amplification of reference gene primers within the assay. To quantify the absolute abundance of each unique TCRbeta CDR3 rearrangement, sequence reads were collapsed and filtered. Productive Simpson clonality was computed per sample as the square root of Simpson's diversity index over productive rearrangements. The table comes from immuneACCESS by way of TCRdb, which keeps in-frame sequences with V and J called. Part of the clones is missing from these tables; in studies checked, under half for an unresolved V gene and the rest for unknown reasons. V, J and clone size are taken as reported in that table, and D and trimming were inferred from the DNA itself. The sample contains over 120,000 clones, approximately 87% of them found a single time. Of the sample, approximately 10% falls within the top ten clones.

Sequenced: PBMCs or T cells enriched from blood (not recorded which). The rearranged segments are TRBV11-3 and TRBJ2-1; 10 bases in the junction line up with TRBD2. This TCR was recovered from a man aged 55 to 70 who had recovered from COVID-19. Here is the DNA: TGTGCCAGCAGCTTCCTAGGGACTAGCGATGAGCAGTTCTTC. It codes for CASSFLGTSDEQFF.